Listed here are 2 T cell receptor gamma chains from one sample, sequenced in a study of gamma-delta T cells after stem cell transplantation. TCRdb reprocessed the RT-PCR reads through CATT. The table lists approximately 620 gamma-chain clones, 32% of them singletons. The material sequenced was gamma-delta T cells. The origin of the receptors is a human donor. It is not recorded whose cells these are; they may come from a transplant donor.

This clone rates as large. The DNA of the CDR3 is TGTGCCACCTGGGACGGGCCAAGGGAGAAACTCTTT. It codes for CATWDGPREKLF. The chain links TRGV2 to TRGJ1 or TRGJ2. Germline V gene sequence: CDR1 EGSNGY, CDR2 YDSYNSKV. CDR3 length: 12 amino acids. After removal of 0 bases from V and 11 bases from J, the junction contained 7 bases not matched to a gene.

Details on this clone: With a much larger clone just one base away, this may be a read error. Distinct nucleotide sequences in the sample also encode this CDR3. The chain carries TRGV2 and TRGJ1 or TRGJ2. Since TCRdb gives no J gene, matching the DNA to germline was used here to assign it. Losses at the gene ends were 1 base for V and 4 bases for J; bases not matched to a gene: 1. Germline V gene data show CDR1 as EGSNGY and CDR2 as YDSYNSKV. This CDR3 has 12 residues. In DNA form, the CDR3 reads TGTGCCACCTGGGACGGATATTATAAGAAACTCTTT. It translates to CATWDGYYKKLF.